The 26 T cell receptor beta chains reported below all come from one sample, sequenced in a study of blood T cell repertoires in COVID-19. Clones were sequenced by immunoSEQ multiplex PCR, and TCRdb holds only the in-frame ones, with some missing. Of 250,000 to 300,000 clones listed, around nine tenths are singletons. Sequencing input: peripheral blood. These TCRs come from a woman aged 25 to 45 with COVID-19, enrolled during active disease.

CDR3 in amino acids: CATSRATGSGNQPQHF. The CDR3 DNA is TGTGCCACCAGCAGAGCCACAGGGTCCGGCAATCAGCCCCAGCATTTT. The genes are TRBV15 and TRBJ1-5, with D perhaps matching TRBD1 (6 bases). The germline V gene has CDR1 LNHNV and CDR2 YYDKDF (reference sequence). The CDR3 totals 16 residues. Trimming left V 1 base short and J 2 bases short, with 12 bases between.

This rearrangement joins TRBV6-5 to TRBJ1-1; 7 nucleotides align to TRBD1. Trimming cost V 8 bases and J 5 bases; bases outside gene matches: 5. Germline CDR1 reads MNHEY; CDR2 reads SVGAGI. The CDR3 is 12 residues long. The CDR3 here is CASGARGTEAFF. In nucleotides, the CDR3 is TGTGCCAGCGGGGCCAGGGGGACTGAAGCTTTCTTT.

The chain has TRBV7-9 and TRBJ1-4, with a possible D match to TRBD1 (5 bases). V was shortened by 5 bases and J by 2 bases, with 12 bases between the two germline ends. This CDR3 has 15 residues. Germline CDR1 is SEHNR and CDR2 is FQNEAQ (reference sequence). DNA for the CDR3: TGTGCCAGCAGCGGACAACAGGTGACTAATGAAAAACTGTTTTTT. This codes for CASSGQQVTNEKLFF.

Points on this clone: The junction and the germline gene differ at one end; a read error may be behind it. The rearrangement uses TRBV6-1 and TRBJ1-5; no clear D. The CDR3 consists of 15 residues. Germline V gives CDR1 MNHNS, CDR2 SASEGT. In DNA, the CDR3 is TGTACCAGCAGTGAAGAGACAATTGCGATTCAGCCCCAGCATTTT. Translated, it gives CTSSEETIAIQPQHF.

The V call is TRBV29-1, the J call TRBJ2-7, with D maybe TRBD2 (5 bases). The V end was cut by 5 bases, the J end by 0 bases, with 11 bases between. This CDR3 is 13 amino acids long. CDR1 and CDR2 (germline): SQVTM, ANQGSEA. The CDR3 DNA follows: TGCAGCGTTCTGATTGGACTCTCCTACGAGCAGTACTTC. Protein product: CSVLIGLSYEQYF.

The chain recombines TRBV24-1 with TRBJ1-6; 7 positions match TRBD1. After removal of 1 base from V and 10 bases from J, the junction contained 6 bases not matched to a gene. The germline V gene has CDR1 KGHDR and CDR2 SFDVKD. This CDR3 has 15 amino acids. The CDR3 region has the DNA TGTGCCACCAGTGATTTCCGACAGGGCCAGTCACCCCTCCACTTT. This translates into CATSDFRQGQSPLHF.

The chain has TRBV7-9 and TRBJ1-2; 8 bases fit TRBD1. Germline V gene sequence: CDR1 SEHNR, CDR2 FQNEAQ (reference sequence). V shed 7 bases and J 5 bases; nucleotides not matched to a gene: 6. The CDR3 is 13 amino acids. CDR3 DNA sequence: TGTGCCAGCACCCCAGGGGGCGCTTATGGCTACACCTTC. Residues: CASTPGGAYGYTF.

This chain uses TRBV18 with TRBJ2-7; D is perhaps TRBD2 (7 bases). This CDR3 comprises 13 residues. Deletions cut 4 bases from V and 4 bases from J, with 11 bases between. Germline loops: CDR1 KGHSH, CDR2 LQKENI. The CDR3 is CASSQGGVYEQYF. CDR3 nucleotide sequence: TGTGCCAGCTCACAGGGGGGGGTGTACGAGCAGTACTTC.

V gene TRBV5-1 combines with J gene TRBJ2-1; 8 bases match TRBD2. The length of the CDR3 is 17 residues. J lost 5 bases, V lost 0 bases, and 10 bases had no gene match. Germline loops: CDR1 SGHRS, CDR2 YFSETQ. CDR3 amino acids: CASSLAARGGTHNEQFF. CDR3 coding DNA: TGCGCCAGCAGCTTGGCAGCACGCGGGGGGACCCACAATGAGCAGTTCTTC.

The J gene is TRBJ2-5, the V gene TRBV6-5; no clear D gene. In germline, CDR1 is MNHEY, CDR2 SVGAGI. The V end lost 2 bases, the J end lost 5 bases, and 9 bases lay between the germline ends. The CDR3 contains 13 residues. The CDR3 loop reads CASSYIDTETQYF. The CDR3 nucleotides are TGTGCCAGCAGTTACATCGACACCGAGACCCAGTACTTC.

This rearrangement joins TRBV7-9 to TRBJ1-6; D is perhaps TRBD1 (5 bases). This CDR3 has 15 amino acids. Germline V lookup: CDR1 SEHNR, CDR2 FQNEAQ (reference sequence). The ends were cut back, 0 bases at V and 10 bases at J, with 13 bases in the middle. The CDR3 here is CASSLAVGEESPLHF. CDR3 DNA: TGTGCCAGCAGCTTAGCGGTAGGGGAGGAATCACCCCTCCACTTT.

The chain joins TRBV27 to TRBJ2-3, with 9 bases identical to TRBD1. Germline lookup yields CDR1 MNHEY and CDR2 SMNVEV (reference sequence). This CDR3 comprises 14 residues. Losses at the gene ends were 6 bases for V and 5 bases for J; bases not matched to a gene: 6. The CDR3: CASRQGAGEDTQYF. The DNA of the CDR3 is TGTGCCAGCAGACAGGGGGCGGGGGAAGATACGCAGTATTTT.

The chain links TRBV7-9 to TRBJ1-1; D remains ambiguous. Germline-derived CDR1 and CDR2 are SEHNR and FQNEAQ (reference sequence). This CDR3 contains 12 residues. The V gene lost 1 base and the J gene lost 5 bases, with 5 bases spanning the gap. Here the CDR3 reads CASSLGETEAFF. The CDR3 DNA reads as TGTGCCAGCAGCTTAGGGGAGACTGAAGCTTTCTTT.

This chain links TRBV6-5 with TRBJ1-6, with 8 bases that match TRBD1. The CDR3 contains 15 residues. The V and J ends lost 2 bases and 7 bases, in that order; junction bases with no gene match: 4. The V gene's germline CDR1 is MNHEY and CDR2 SVGAGI. In DNA, the CDR3 is TGTGCCAGCAGTTACGGACAGGGTGGCAATTCACCCCTCCACTTT. Protein: CASSYGQGGNSPLHF.

The V call is TRBV19, the J call TRBJ1-2, with TRBD1 identical over 10 bases. Germline lookup yields CDR1 LNHDA and CDR2 SQIVND (reference sequence). CDR3 length equals 15 residues. The V gene end was trimmed by 6 bases and the J gene end by 8 bases; junction bases not matched to a gene: 12. CDR3 in amino acids: CASSLPGTGVVGYTF. The CDR3 DNA is TGTGCCAGTAGCCTCCCCGGGACAGGGGTAGTAGGCTACACCTTC. Full variable domain (missing parts from reference TRBV19 and TRBJ1-2): DGGITQSPKYLFRKEGQNVTLSCEQNLNHDAMYWYRQDPGQGLRLIYYSQIVNDFQKGDIAEGYSVSREKKESFPLTVTSAQKNPTAFYLCASSLPGTGVVGYTFGSGTRLTVV.

V and J are TRBV28 and TRBJ2-1; the match to TRBD2 covers 7 bases. CDR3 size: 17 residues. The V gene end was trimmed by 3 bases and the J gene end by 0 bases; junction bases not matched to a gene: 8. The germline gives CDR1 MDHEN, CDR2 SYDVKM. The CDR3 region is CASSLATSPSSYNEQFF. The CDR3 region has the DNA TGTGCCAGCAGTTTGGCGACTAGCCCAAGCTCCTACAATGAGCAGTTCTTC. Full variable domain (outside the CDR3, taken from reference TRBV28 and TRBJ2-1): DVKVTQSSRYLVKRTGEKVFLECVQDMDHENMFWYRQDPGLGLRLIYFSYDVKMKEKGDIPEGYSVSREKKERFSLILESASTNQTSMYLCASSLATSPSSYNEQFFGPGTRLTVL.

The chain carries TRBV5-6 and TRBJ1-2; 8 nucleotides agree with TRBD1. Unmatched junction bases numbered 6, after V lost 4 bases and J lost 7 bases. Germline CDR1 SGHDT, CDR2 YYEEEE. CDR3 length equals 13 residues. In DNA, the CDR3 is TGTGCCAGCAGCGCACTCAGGGGGCTTGGCTACACCTTC. It codes for CASSALRGLGYTF.

The J gene is TRBJ2-7, the V gene TRBV5-5, with 7 bases that match TRBD1. The CDR3 sequence is 14 residues long. CDR1 SGHKS and CDR2 YYEKEE come from the germline V gene (reference sequence). The trim removed 4 bases at V and 1 base at J, leaving 5 bases unmatched. The CDR3 protein is CASSRRDSSYEQYF. CDR3 DNA sequence: TGTGCCAGCAGCCGTCGGGACAGTTCCTACGAGCAGTACTTC.

This clone was found a few times. The rearrangement links TRBV23-1 to TRBJ1-4; D unclear. TRBV23-1 is designated an ORF whose function remains uncertain. CDR3 length equals 16 residues. Deletions cut 7 bases from V and 3 bases from J, with 18 bases between. CDR3: CASNRTALGANEKLFF. The DNA for the CDR3 is TGCGCCAGCAACCGGACTGCGCTCGGAGCTAATGAAAAACTGTTTTTT.

The chain carries TRBV27 and TRBJ2-3; D is ambiguous. The CDR3 sequence is 13 residues long. Trimming removed 2 bases from V and 2 bases from J, with 5 bases in between. CDR1 and CDR2 (germline): MNHEY, SMNVEV (reference sequence). CDR3 nucleotide sequence: TGTGCCAGCAGTTTACCTATCACAGATACGCAGTATTTT. It yields the protein CASSLPITDTQYF.

The gene calls are TRBV27 and TRBJ2-7, with 10 bases matching TRBD2. The V and J ends lost 2 bases and 3 bases, in that order; junction bases with no gene match: 1. Germline lookup yields CDR1 MNHEY and CDR2 SMNVEV (reference sequence). This CDR3 contains 14 residues. CDR3 in amino acids: CASSLASGGYEQYF. The CDR3 DNA reads TGTGCCAGCAGTTTAGCTAGCGGGGGCTACGAGCAGTACTTC.

The chain carries TRBV19 and TRBJ1-1; possible D gene TRBD1, 5 bases. CDR1 and CDR2 (germline): LNHDA, SQIVND (reference sequence). The CDR3 runs to 14 residues. Trimming removed 3 bases from V and 1 base from J, with 9 bases in between. CDR3 DNA sequence: TGTGCCAGTAGTATGTGGGGCCCGAACACTGAAGCTTTCTTT. Encoded protein: CASSMWGPNTEAFF.

For this clone: The sample contains more than one DNA sequence encoding this CDR3. The V and J genes are TRBV4-1 and TRBJ1-5, with a possible D match to TRBD1 (6 bases). The CDR3 runs to 16 residues. Germline CDR1 is MGHRA and CDR2 is YSYEKL. The V end lost 2 bases, the J end lost 1 base, and 12 bases lay between the germline ends. The CDR3 DNA follows: TGCGCCAGCAGCCAAAGAACAGGGTCCAGCAATCAGCCCCAGCATTTT. Amino acids: CASSQRTGSSNQPQHF.

The rearrangement uses TRBV28 and TRBJ1-1; 8 bases line up with TRBD1. V shed 6 bases, J shed 1 base, and the junction held 13 bases outside the gene matches. This CDR3 region has 17 residues. Germline values: CDR1 MDHEN, CDR2 SYDVKM. CDR3 sequence (DNA): TGTGCCAGCAGCCGCAGGGGGCTCGGATTCCGGAACACTGAAGCTTTCTTT. It codes for CASSRRGLGFRNTEAFF.

This chain connects TRBV15 to TRBJ2-5, with TRBD2 matching over 12 bases. V lost 5 bases and J lost 1; bases outside the gene matches: 5. Per germline, CDR1 LNHNV and CDR2 YYDKDF (reference sequence). The CDR3 contains 16 residues. The CDR3 DNA reads TGTGCCACCAGCCGTGGACTAGCGGGGACCCAAGAGACCCAGTACTTC. It yields the protein CATSRGLAGTQETQYF.

This chain joins TRBV4-1 and TRBJ2-1; 11 positions agree with TRBD2. This CDR3 contains 16 residues. Germline trimming cut 3 bases from V and 2 bases from J; bases unmatched to any gene: 3. Germline V gene data show CDR1 as MGHRA and CDR2 as YSYEKL. CDR3: CASSQSSGGPYNEQFF. CDR3 DNA sequence: TGCGCCAGCAGCCAGTCTAGCGGGGGGCCCTACAATGAGCAGTTCTTC.